This T cell receptor (beta chain) comes out of a study of beta chain features in type 1 diabetes. Overall study context: Sorted cell examination encompassed 100,000,000 or so cells across all samples.

In the case of this clone: What it binds is not known.

Study-wide findings and caveats: Among patients with Type 1 diabetes, TCRB CDR3s were moderately but significantly shorter in every one of the four CD4+ subsets. Over-representation of high TCR-expressing cells was a possible consequence of cDNA sequencing. Equally in patients and controls, PCR might preferentially amplify shorter templates.

Researchers reported sorting CD4+ naive, central memory, regulatory and stem cell-like memory cells via CD45RO/CCR7/CD25/CD127/CD95/CD27. This CDR3 has 14 amino acids. The ends were cut back, 1 base at V and 0 bases at J, with 6 bases in the middle. Looked up from germline, CDR1 is SEHNR and CDR2 is FQNEAQ (reference sequence). Since all of the isolated RNA was reverse transcribed, expressed TCRB transcripts were what got sequenced. The table came from immunoSEQ multiplex PCR; TCRdb's copy has only in-frame clones and leaves some out. This sample has about 160,000 clones, with about a tenth found just once.

Material for sequencing was central memory CD4+ T cells from blood. The receptor comes from a man aged 25-40 years with type 1 diabetes. V usage is TRBV7-9 and J usage is TRBJ2-5, with D hard to call. CDR3 loop: CASSLGGHQETQYF. As DNA, the CDR3 is TGTGCCAGCAGCTTAGGCGGCCACCAAGAGACCCAGTACTTC.